The sample holds a few counts of the clone carrying this TCR beta chain. Original processing notes: Reference gene primer amplification yielded estimated nucleated cell counts. The method was immunoSEQ multiplex PCR; TCRdb's version includes in-frame clones alone and lacks a portion of them. That table furnishes V, J and clone size, whereas the DNA furnished D and trimming. The data show 300,000 or so clones, with 85% seen just once and around 4.1% held by the top ten. These data originate in a study of blood T cell repertoires in COVID-19. Study in general: The United States, Italy and Spain were the sources of the acute and convalescent COVID-19 samples.

The V end lost 2 bases, the J end lost 9 bases, and 9 bases lay between the germline ends. The CDR3 length is 12 residues. CDR1 SGHNT and CDR2 YYREEE come from the germline V gene (reference sequence). This TCR was recovered from a woman aged 50 to 60 with active or convalescent COVID-19. The specimen sequenced was peripheral blood. The chain is built from TRBV5-4 and TRBJ2-1, with D unresolved. The DNA for the CDR3 is TGTGCCAGCAGCTTCTGGGCCAGTGAGCAGTTCTTC. Encoded protein: CASSFWASEQFF.